This TCR beta chain was documented in a study of cytomegalovirus exposure and HLA in healthy donors. Whole-study context: The roughly 130 validation repertoires used the same platform as the roughly 670 first-cohort repertoires (as reported by a later analysis).

The donors formed part of the roughly 120-subject validation cohort, distinct from the approximately 670-subject first cohort. Study-wide results and limits: Testing in vitro showed a few CMV-associated chains specific for CMV antigens.

The trim removed 7 bases at V and 5 bases at J, leaving 4 bases unmatched. Germline CDR1 MGHRA, CDR2 YSYEKL. This CDR3 is built from 13 residues. The table came from immunoSEQ multiplex PCR; TCRdb's copy has only in-frame clones and leaves some out. This table holds over 250,000 clones, 65% to 90% found once. Concerning this clone: The antigen is unknown.

Sequences were obtained from PBMCs. The V and J genes are TRBV4-1 and TRBJ2-7; TRBD2 matches 11 bases. The sequence was collected from a woman in her late teens or twenties in good health and CMV-seronegative. The CDR3 region is CASKTSGSHEQYF. CDR3 DNA: TGCGCCAGCAAAACTAGCGGGAGTCACGAGCAGTACTTC.